The 26 T cell receptor beta chains reported below all come from one sample, sequenced in a study of post-analysis software for immune sequencing data. Study-wide points: Included in a set of about five TRBV segments more frequent in patients than controls were TRBV5-6, TRBV5-1 and TRBV20-1.

Antigens for these TCRs are unknown. Sequencing libraries made from TCR beta cDNA carried unique molecular identifiers. TCRdb redid the calling of the PCR reads with MiXCR, one entry per CDR3 protein. Among 450,000 or so distinct CDR3 sequences, under 55% were seen once, and the ten largest hold roughly 12%. The sequenced sample was blood. The receptors here all came from a girl aged 5-17 years with multiple sclerosis.

This clonotype was recorded a few times. V gene TRBV6-5 combines with J gene TRBJ2-7, with D tentatively TRBD2 (5 bases). Deletions cut 5 bases from V and 0 bases from J, with 11 bases between. CDR1 is MNHEY and CDR2 is SVGAGI in the germline V gene. CDR3 length: 14 amino acids. CDR3 bases: TGTGCCAGCAGTATGTTTGAGGGCTCCTACGAGCAGTACTTC. Its translation is CASSMFEGSYEQYF.

The genes are TRBV7-8 and TRBJ2-2; 14 bases align to TRBD2. Germline-derived CDR1 and CDR2 are SGHVS and FQNEAQ. V shed 4 bases, J shed 6 bases, and the junction held 7 bases outside the gene matches. This CDR3 has 17 amino acids. In nucleotides, the CDR3 is TGTGCCAGCAGCTGGGGACTAGCGGGAGTTAATCCCGGGGAGCTGTTTTTT. It is translated as CASSWGLAGVNPGELFF.

V usage is TRBV5-1 and J usage is TRBJ2-7; tentatively, D is TRBD2 (6 bases). The J call could be wrong; TRBJ2-4 is a better fit for the DNA end. Germline V gene sequence: CDR1 SGHRS, CDR2 YFSETQ. This CDR3 comprises 15 residues. CDR3 residues: CASSGGGSGSSIQYF. Written as DNA, the CDR3 is TGCGCCAGCAGCGGAGGAGGCAGCGGGTCTAGCATTCAGTACTTC.

This clonotype was observed once. The chain links TRBV15 to TRBJ2-3; 9 bases line up with TRBD2. V shed 0 bases and J 3 bases; nucleotides not matched to a gene: 4. The CDR3 is 16 residues long. CDR1 is LNHNV and CDR2 is YYDKDF in the germline V gene (reference sequence). The CDR3 here is CATSRDSGSTTDTQYF. CDR3 DNA sequence: TGTGCCACCAGCAGAGATAGCGGGAGTACGACAGATACGCAGTATTTT.

This rearrangement joins TRBV7-3 to TRBJ1-1; D not certain. Germline-derived CDR1 and CDR2 are SGHTA and FQGTGA. This CDR3 has 15 residues. V was pared by 3 bases and J by 5 bases, with 16 bases between. The CDR3 reads CASSFREGPRTEAFF. For the CDR3, the DNA is TGTGCCAGCAGCTTCCGCGAGGGCCCGAGGACTGAAGCTTTCTTT.

J is TRBJ2-3 and V is TRBV6-4; TRBD2 matches at 12 bases. The V and J ends lost 3 bases and 1 base, in that order; junction bases with no gene match: 2. CDR1 MRHNA and CDR2 SNTAGT come from the germline V gene. This CDR3 contains 16 residues. The CDR3 here is CASSELAGGGTDTQYF. The CDR3 nucleotides are TGTGCCAGCAGTGAACTAGCGGGAGGCGGCACAGATACGCAGTATTTT.

The chain has TRBV12-3 or TRBV12-4 and TRBJ2-1, with TRBD2 matching 12 bases. The V gene end was trimmed by 3 bases and the J gene end by 8 bases; junction bases not matched to a gene: 14. The CDR3 spans 18 residues. The CDR3 sequence: CASSFTRLAGASKHEQFF. In DNA, the CDR3 is TGTGCCAGCAGTTTCACCCGACTAGCGGGAGCTTCCAAGCATGAGCAGTTCTTC.

This clonotype was detected a few times. The V call is TRBV7-9, the J call TRBJ2-4, with a tentative D call TRBD1 (6 bases). The DNA end lines up better with TRBJ2-7; the J call may be wrong. Germline-derived CDR1 and CDR2 are SEHNR and FQNEAQ (reference sequence). The CDR3 is made up of 12 amino acids. This CDR3 reads CATSQGSYEQYF. In DNA, the CDR3 is TGTGCCACCTCACAGGGATCCTACGAGCAGTACTTC.

J is TRBJ2-5 and V is TRBV7-9; 7 bases are a match to TRBD1. The J call is uncertain, as TRBJ2-7 better fits the DNA end. Germline V gives CDR1 SEHNR, CDR2 FQNEAQ (reference sequence). CDR3 length: 12 residues. CDR3 bases: TGTGCCAGCAGACTTGACAGGGACGAGCAGTACTTC. Amino acids: CASRLDRDEQYF.

The chain has TRBV5-1 and TRBJ2-1; 11 bases match TRBD2. The ends lost 5 bases at V and 4 bases at J; junction bases unmatched: 2. The CDR3 is 14 residues long. CDR1 is SGHRS, CDR2 YFSETQ, per germline. The CDR3 DNA reads TGCGCCAGCAGGACTAGCGGGGCGTACAATGAGCAGTTCTTC. It translates to CASRTSGAYNEQFF.

The CDR3 nucleotides are TGTGCCAGCAGTTACGGCAGGGAGGTCACTGAAGCTTTCTTT. It encodes CASSYGREVTEAFF. The gene calls are TRBV6-2 or TRBV6-3 and TRBJ1-1; D might be TRBD1 (5 bases). The V gene lost 2 bases and the J gene lost 4 bases, with 11 bases spanning the gap. Per the germline V gene, CDR1 is MNHEY and CDR2 is SVGEGT. This CDR3 contains 14 residues.

V is TRBV5-1 and J is TRBJ2-7; 7 bases align to TRBD1. J lost 7 bases, V lost 6 bases, and 13 bases had no gene match. CDR3 length equals 14 residues. CDR1 and CDR2 (germline): SGHRS, YFSETQ. CDR3 protein: CASNPGQTYNEQYF. DNA of the CDR3: TGCGCCAGCAATCCGGGACAGACCTACAATGAGCAGTACTTC.

This clonotype has more than one count but fewer than ten. The chain combines TRBV11-1 with TRBJ2-3; D call uncertain. CDR1 and CDR2 from the germline V gene are SGHAT and FQDESV (reference sequence). Trimming took off 4 bases at V and 4 bases at J, with 18 bases between the two ends. This CDR3 is 16 amino acids long. The CDR3 region is CASSSRASPRPDTQYF. The CDR3 DNA reads as TGTGCCAGCAGCTCCCGGGCCTCCCCCCGGCCAGATACGCAGTATTTT.

Only a few counts were recorded for this clonotype. This rearrangement joins TRBV9 to TRBJ2-5; D perhaps matches TRBD2 (5 bases). The CDR3 is 13 residues long. CDR1 and CDR2 (germline): SGDLS, YYNGEE. Trimming shortened V by 3 bases and J by 9 bases, and 15 bases separated the two germline ends. The DNA for the CDR3 is TGTGCCAGCAGCGACCGACCACTCGGGGCCCAGTACTTC. It translates to CASSDRPLGAQYF.

This rearrangement joins TRBV12-3 or TRBV12-4 to TRBJ2-2; TRBD1 matches at 9 bases. V gave up 5 bases and J gave up 4 bases; unmatched junction bases: 5. The CDR3 has 15 amino acids. For the CDR3, the DNA is TGTGCCAGCAGTGCGGGACAGGGTCCCACCGGGGAGCTGTTTTTT. This gives the protein CASSAGQGPTGELFF.

This clonotype occurred a few times. The chain recombines TRBV4-1 with TRBJ2-5; 9 nucleotides match TRBD1. The CDR3 is 15 residues long. V lost 2 bases, J lost 5 bases, and 6 bases stayed unmatched. Germline lookup yields CDR1 MGHRA and CDR2 YSYEKL. The CDR3, as DNA: TGCGCCAGCAGCCAAAGCGGACAGGGGATGGAGACCCAGTACTTC. Translation: CASSQSGQGMETQYF.

This clonotype appeared a few times. The rearrangement links TRBV9 to TRBJ2-7, with D maybe TRBD2 (6 bases). Germline-derived CDR1 and CDR2 are SGDLS and YYNGEE. The ends were cut back, 2 bases at V and 0 bases at J, with 9 bases in the middle. CDR3 length equals 14 residues. For the CDR3, the DNA is TGTGCCAGCAGCGTTAGCGGAACCTCCTACGAGCAGTACTTC. This gives the protein CASSVSGTSYEQYF.

The chain links TRBV6-2 or TRBV6-3 to TRBJ2-3; 13 positions agree with TRBD2. Germline V gene data show CDR1 as MNHEY and CDR2 as SVGEGT. V shed 6 bases and J 13 bases; nucleotides not matched to a gene: 16. There are 16 residues in the CDR3. CDR3 nucleotide sequence: TGTGCCAGCAGCTCCTGGTCACTAGCGGGAGGGCCCCCGGAGTATTTT. Translation gives CASSSWSLAGGPPEYF.

In this sample, this clonotype turned up once. The rearrangement uses TRBV28 and TRBJ2-3; TRBD1 matches at 7 bases. The J segment lost 4 bases and the V segment lost 7 bases, leaving 5 bases of the junction unmatched. The CDR3 is 13 residues long. Germline CDR1 is MDHEN and CDR2 is SYDVKM. The CDR3 sequence: CASTPTGSDTQYF. The CDR3 region has the DNA TGTGCCAGCACCCCGACAGGGTCAGATACGCAGTATTTT.

This clonotype was seen a handful of times. CDR3 amino acids: CASSHSGGPADTQYF. The CDR3 DNA sequence: TGTGCCAGCAGCCATTCGGGAGGGCCCGCAGATACGCAGTATTTT. The chain recombines TRBV3-1 with TRBJ2-3; 8 bases align to TRBD2. There are 15 residues in the CDR3. CDR1 and CDR2 (germline): LGHDT, YNNKEL (reference sequence). The junction had 6 bases not matched to a gene; V was cut back by 3 bases and J by 4 bases.

A few counts support this clonotype. The V and J genes are TRBV12-3 or TRBV12-4 and TRBJ2-7; D is undetermined. Trimming cost V 7 bases and J 3 bases, with 13 bases left between them. The CDR3 spans 13 residues. The CDR3 DNA follows: TGTGCCAGCACCACGGAACCCATCTACGAGCAGTACTTC. Translation gives CASTTEPIYEQYF.

The chain joins TRBV12-3 or TRBV12-4 to TRBJ1-2, with D uncertain. CDR3 length: 12 residues. V was pared by 7 bases and J by 1 base, with 7 bases between. CDR3 DNA: TGTGCCAGCAAGGAGGTTAACTATGGCTACACCTTC. This sequence encodes CASKEVNYGYTF.

This clonotype was found a few times. This chain uses TRBV29-1 with TRBJ1-2, with 9 bases aligning to TRBD1. V dropped 3 bases and J dropped 2; count of bases not matched to a gene: 1. The CDR3 consists of 13 residues. CDR1 is SQVTM and CDR2 is ANQGSEA in the germline V gene. The CDR3 reads CSVEGTGNYGYTF. CDR3 coding DNA: TGCAGCGTTGAGGGGACAGGGAACTATGGCTACACCTTC.

The rearrangement uses TRBV4-1 and TRBJ2-5; 8 nucleotides align to TRBD1. Gene TRBJ2-7 matches the end of the DNA better, so the J call may be wrong. CDR3 length: 14 amino acids. CDR1 and CDR2 (germline): MGHRA, YSYEKL. CDR3 sequence: CASSRPGQEYEQYF. The DNA for the CDR3 is TGCGCCAGCAGCCGGCCGGGACAGGAATACGAGCAGTACTTC.

The V and J genes are TRBV5-1 and TRBJ2-4; 7 bases match TRBD1. The J call may be mistaken, given a closer DNA end match to TRBJ2-7. CDR1 and CDR2 from the germline V gene are SGHRS and YFSETQ. The CDR3 extends over 15 amino acids. The CDR3 reads CASSLVAGGEYEQYF. The CDR3, as DNA: TGCGCCAGCAGCTTGGTAGCAGGGGGAGAATACGAGCAGTACTTC.

V is TRBV5-1 and J is TRBJ2-7; 8 positions agree with TRBD1. Germline V gene lookup returns CDR1 SGHRS and CDR2 YFSETQ. The CDR3 totals 16 residues. The V segment lost 3 bases and the J segment 0 bases; nucleotides outside the gene matches: 8. The CDR3 bases are TGCGCCAGCAGCTCCGGGACAGGTAAACGCTCCTACGAGCAGTACTTC. Translation gives CASSSGTGKRSYEQYF.